This T cell receptor (beta chain) was captured in a study of T cells after yellow fever vaccination. Trimming stripped 0 bases from V and 7 bases from J, with 7 bases between. In germline, CDR1 is LGHNA, CDR2 YSLEER. The CDR3 covers 13 residues. Each CDR3 protein is one row after TCRdb ran MiXCR on the 5' RACE reads. The data show about 340,000 distinct CDR3 sequences, 9.5% to 15% seen once. This sequence joins TRBV4-3 and TRBJ2-4; D uncertain. The sequencing used CD4+ T cells sorted from PBMCs, collected 15 days after the yellow fever booster vaccination. This TCR was sampled from a young man who received the YFV17D yellow fever vaccine. Here the CDR3 DNA reads TGCGCCAGCAGCCAAGAGGTACGGAACATTCAGTACTTC. It is translated as CASSQEVRNIQYF.